A selection of T cell receptor beta chains follows, all from one sample in a study of cytomegalovirus exposure and HLA in healthy donors. Only in-frame clones appear in the TCRdb table, and some are missing; sequencing was by immunoSEQ multiplex PCR. The sample holds over 85,000 clones; around 80% are singletons and the top ten take 2.5% to 3%. Material for sequencing was PBMCs. These receptor sequences come from a woman in her sixties in good health and CMV-seropositive. The CDR3 runs from the conserved cysteine through the conserved F or W. A D gene is named only where the DNA matches it firmly. Clone size is stated in some rows and not others, as once, few, many or a class when expanded.

V	size	D	J	DNA	CDR3
TRBV4-1	NA	TRBD2	TRBJ2-3	TGCGCCAGCAGCCAAAGCGGGAGGGAGGCAGATACGCAGTATTTT	CASSQSGREADTQYF
TRBV5-4	NA	TRBD1	TRBJ1-5	TGTGCCAGCAGCCAAGAAGTTACGGCAGGGGGCGGTCAGCCCCAGCATTTT	CASSQEVTAGGGQPQHF
TRBV5-1	NA	NA	TRBJ2-6	TGCGCCAGCAGCTTTTTCCTAGGTGCTGGGGCCAACGTCCTGACTTTC	CASSFFLGAGANVLTF
TRBV9	NA	NA	TRBJ2-1	TGTGCCAGCAGCGTCGGGTGGCGGGGACCCTACAATGAGCAGTTCTTC	CASSVGWRGPYNEQFF
TRBV2	NA	TRBD2	TRBJ2-1	TGTGCCAGCAGCGGACTAGCGGGCCTTCACAATGAGCAGTTCTTC	CASSGLAGLHNEQFF
TRBV27	NA	TRBD1	TRBJ1-2	TGTGCCAGCAGTCCAGGACAGGGGGCTTCTCTAAACTATGGCTACGCCTTC	CASSPGQGASLNYGYAF
TRBV6-1	NA	NA	TRBJ1-6	TGTGCCAGCAGTGGTTTTTCCTCAGGGAACTCACCCCTCCACTTT	CASSGFSSGNSPLHF
TRBV7-9	NA	NA	TRBJ1-2	TGTGCCAGCAGCTTAAATGTCCAAGAGGGAGGCTACACCTTC	CASSLNVQEGGYTF
TRBV11-2	NA	TRBD2	TRBJ2-2	TGTGCCAGCAGCCAACATCCGGGACTAGCGAACACCGGGGAGCTGTTTTTT	CASSQHPGLANTGELFF
TRBV13	NA	TRBD2	TRBJ2-7	TGTGCCAGCAGCAGCGGGCGGGGGGCGGGCTACGAGCAGTACTTC	CASSSGRGAGYEQYF
TRBV5-4	NA	TRBD2	TRBJ2-7	TGTGCCAGCAGCCGAGAGGGGACTAGCGGGAGTAGTCAGTACTTC	CASSREGTSGSSQYF
TRBV9	NA	TRBD1	TRBJ1-2	TGTGCCAGCAGCGCGGGACAGGTAAATTATGGCTACACCTTC	CASSAGQVNYGYTF
TRBV28	NA	NA	TRBJ1-3	TGTGCCAGCGGCGGGGCTCGAAACACCATATATTTT	CASGGARNTIYF
TRBV7-7	NA	TRBD1	TRBJ2-1	TGTGCCAGCAGCTTCGGACAGGACAATGAGCAGTTCTTC	CASSFGQDNEQFF
TRBV6-1	NA	TRBD1	TRBJ1-2	TGTGCCAGCAGTCGGGACAGGGAGATACATGGCTACACCTTC	CASSRDREIHGYTF
TRBV6-4	NA	NA	TRBJ2-3	TGTGCCAGCAGCCCGGACAGAATCACAGATACGCAGTATTTT	CASSPDRITDTQYF
TRBV7-9	NA	NA	TRBJ2-3	TGTGCCAGCAGCTCGACAGCTAGCACAGATACGCAGTATTTT	CASSSTASTDTQYF
TRBV10-2	NA	NA	TRBJ2-3	TGCGCCAGCAGTGCCCTCGGAGCAGATACGCAGTATTTT	CASSALGADTQYF
TRBV6-1	few	NA	TRBJ1-3	TGTGCCAGCAGTGACGGGGGATCTGGAAACACCATATATTTT	CASSDGGSGNTIYF
TRBV5-1	NA	TRBD1	TRBJ1-6	TGCGCCAGCAGTCCCACAGGGGAAAGTTCACCCCTCCACTTT	CASSPTGESSPLHF
TRBV9	NA	TRBD2	TRBJ2-5	TGTGCCAGCAGCGTAGGCGGGGGGGTCCCAGAGACCCAGTACTTC	CASSVGGGVPETQYF
TRBV5-1	NA	NA	TRBJ1-3	TGCGCCAGCAGCTTGGTAGGACAGAGATCTGCTGGAAACACCATATATTTT	CASSLVGQRSAGNTIYF
TRBV4-1	NA	NA	TRBJ2-1	TGCGCCAGCAGCCCCTCTCCCGGGAGAGTCGACAATGAGCAGTTCTTC	CASSPSPGRVDNEQFF
TRBV7-2	NA	TRBD1	TRBJ2-2	TGTGCCAGCAGCTTGAACAGGGGGCGCATCGGGGAGCTGTTTTTT	CASSLNRGRIGELFF
TRBV2	NA	NA	TRBJ2-1	TGTGCCAGCAGCCCATGGGGGCCGGCGAATGAGCAGTTCTTC	CASSPWGPANEQFF
TRBV7-9	NA	NA	TRBJ1-1	TGTGCCAGCAGCCAGGGTCTCCTGGATACTGAAGCTTTCTTT	CASSQGLLDTEAFF
TRBV5-4	NA	TRBD1	TRBJ2-5	TGTGCCAGCAGTCAACAGGGGGCTGAAGAGACCCAGTACTTC	CASSQQGAEETQYF
TRBV6-1	once	TRBD1	TRBJ1-1	TGTGCCAGCACAGGGACAGGGAGAGGCACTGAAGCTTTCTTT	CASTGTGRGTEAFF